Each of the 5 T cell receptor beta chains below was sequenced from the same sample in a study of T-cell memory formation after mild COVID-19 (TCRdb year 2021). The protocol used for the library was 5' RACE. This sample was sequenced with an Illumina NovaSeq 6000. TCRdb handled the public reads itself, with Q25 trimming in fastp and clone calling in MiXCR, and kept productive beta chains. Records with the same CDR3 protein are collapsed into one entry carrying the most frequent genes and DNA. The sample data list a few hundred thousand distinct CDR3 sequences, and about 13% of these were observed just once. The top ten clones comprise around 20% of the sample. The specimen was PBMCs or a T cell subset sorted from them (not recorded which). Receptors were obtained from a man younger than 30 who had mild COVID-19 (a few samples of this study predate the infection). The sample titles of this study are shuffled in the database, so cell type and time point are left out; the donor was told from shared clones.

This clonotype showed up many times. V is TRBV7-2 and J is TRBJ1-2, with a possible D match to TRBD1 (5 bases). Trimming left V 4 bases short and J 2 bases short, with 11 bases between. The CDR3 has 14 amino acids. Germline lookup yields CDR1 SGHTA and CDR2 FQGNSA. This chain's CDR3 is CASSSRTSNYGYTF. The CDR3 nucleotides read TGTGCCAGCAGCTCGAGGACATCCAACTATGGCTACACCTTC.

V is TRBV5-1 and J is TRBJ2-1; 7 bases fit TRBD1. Trimming cost V 2 bases and J 2 bases; bases outside gene matches: 4. The CDR3 totals 15 residues. CDR1 is SGHRS, CDR2 YFSETQ, per germline. CDR3 residues: CASSLYTGAYNEQFF. The CDR3 DNA reads TGCGCCAGCAGCTTATACACAGGGGCCTACAATGAGCAGTTCTTC.

The chain has TRBV21-1 and TRBJ2-5. TRBV21-1 is a pseudogene. The CDR3 has 15 residues. This CDR3 reads CASSKVCLSRETQYF. CDR3 DNA: TGTGCCAGCAGCAAAGTGTGTCTATCGCGGGAGACCCAGTACTTC.

The chain links TRBV2 to TRBJ2-7, with unresolved D. The CDR3 extends over 12 amino acids. V was cut by 8 bases and J by 2 bases, with 10 bases left in between. Germline V lookup: CDR1 SNHLY, CDR2 FYNNEI. DNA of the CDR3: TGTGCCAGCTCAGACATAGCCTACGAGCAGTACTTC. Its translation is CASSDIAYEQYF.

This clonotype has ten or more counts. CDR3 loop: CASSWGVLTDTQYF. The DNA of the CDR3 is TGTGCCAGCAGTTGGGGAGTGCTCACAGATACGCAGTATTTT. This chain joins TRBV11-2 and TRBJ2-3; tentative D call: TRBD2 (5 bases). The V end lost 6 bases, the J end lost 2 bases, and 12 bases lay between the germline ends. This CDR3 comprises 14 residues. The germline gives CDR1 SGHAT, CDR2 FQNNGV.